The following is a TCR beta chain sequence with its context. This clone was seen only a few times. It has no known antigen specificity. Base qualities are not recorded, but no much larger clone differs from it by a single base. The data stem from a study of CD8+ T cells in alopecia areata (dated by TCRdb to the late 2010s). In the study overall: The treated patients took part in an open-label pilot trial in which moderate-to-severe alopecia areata was treated with oral tofacitinib at 5 to 10 mg twice daily. Patients received tofacitinib for 6 to 18 months and were then followed off drug for 6 months to check for delayed response and recurrence. For the treated patients, the SALT score, which quantifies what percentage of scalp surface area is affected, served as the measure of disease severity. The study used high-throughput TCRbeta sequencing to examine T cell clonal expansion in alopecia areata, in both the C3H/HeJ mouse model and human patients. On the human side, TCRbeta sequencing was run on scalp tissue and on sorted CD4+ and CD8+ peripheral blood T cells from healthy controls and from alopecia areata patients with either patchy or totalis/universalis disease. Biopsies were taken from tofacitinib-treated patients at baseline and again at 4 and 24 weeks into treatment, and several of those patients also had a later scalp biopsy. Scalp clonality was compared across normal scalp (n=4), patchy alopecia areata scalp (n=8), and alopecia totalis/universalis scalp (n=8). RNA was extracted with the PAXgene miRNA kit for fixed scalp, the miRNeasy kit for PBMCs, and the RNeasy kit for mouse skin. TCRbeta CDR3 regions were amplified by immunoSEQ multiplex PCR with 35 Vbeta forward and 13 Jbeta reverse primers.

There are 13 amino acids in the CDR3, from cysteine to phenylalanine inclusive. Here the CDR3 DNA is all that survives: 39 bases in frame from base 1. The junction carries 9 bases between V and J, which are trimmed by 4 bases and 2 bases respectively. Taken from the germline V gene, the CDR1 and CDR2 loops are ENHRY and SYGVKD. Taken with the paper, the label for time point translates to: 4 weeks on oral tofacitinib. The sample's treatment or condition, from its label and the paper: oral pan-JAK inhibitor, 5-10 mg twice daily. Lesional scalp punch biopsies and peripheral blood were obtained from alopecia areata patients. Scalp biopsies from humans were placed right away in PAXgene tissue containers for fixation. Library preparation used the immunoSEQ multiplex PCR assay. RNA was extracted from all samples and reverse transcribed into cDNA as template for TCR sequencing. First-strand cDNA was synthesized with SuperScript III using a 2:1 mix of oligo-dT and random hexamers. A synthetic immune receptor repertoire was used to measure amplification bias, and any remaining bias was corrected computationally. The published analysis was carried out like this. Raw reads were preprocessed to remove errors, and CDR3 was defined by IMGT conventions from the conserved cysteine to phenylalanine. Clonality was computed as 1 minus the Shannon entropy, with the entropy normalized by log2 of the number of productive unique TCRs. CD4 or CD8 identity of scalp clones was inferred by cross-referencing scalp TCRbeta sequences with sorted blood CD4 and CD8 repertoires. Sourced from immuneACCESS, this table was stored by TCRdb with only in-frame sequences that have V and J called. A share of the clones is absent; for the studies checked, an unresolved V gene accounts for under half, and the remainder has no known explanation. Clone size and the V and J calls come from that table; the DNA yielded D and trimming. In all, the sample holds around 13,000 clones, and 68% of those were seen once. The ten largest clonotypes hold about 7% of the sample.

What the research found in general, with its limitations: Scalp clonality and the number of expanded CD8+ clones among the top 100 scalp clones were significantly decreased by tofacitinib. Scalp TCR repertoire analysis is complicated because resident alphabeta T cells in normal human skin are also sequenced, whereas mouse skin is dominated by gammadelta T cells. Many expanded lesional clones were found to persist in scalp and blood during tofacitinib treatment, and relapse after treatment cessation may be partly explained by this persistence. Because the treated cohort was small and included a single nonresponder, larger studies are needed to assess links between baseline CD8+ expansion and response. Compared with normal scalp, lesional scalp, particularly in alopecia totalis/universalis, had higher clonality and more expanded CD8+ clones, which suggests antigenic drive. Compared with mice, TCR sequences shared between patients were less clear, possibly partly because of HLA diversity across the patient population.

The specimen was skin, collected at week 4, from a patient treated with tofacitinib. The source is a human donor with alopecia areata. This receptor chain uses TRBV10-3 and TRBJ2-7; possibly the D gene is TRBD2, per 5 matching bases. This receptor has the CDR3 CAISGTSTYEQYF. The DNA sequence follows: TGTGCCATCAGTGGGACTTCCACCTACGAGCAGTACTTC.